Listed below are T cell receptor beta chains from one sample, sequenced in a study of CD8+CD57+ T cells in acquired aplastic anemia. Via MiXCR, TCRdb re-called the reads, giving one row per CDR3 protein. The sample contains approximately 130,000 distinct CDR3 sequences, under 60% of which appear only once. The sample consisted of sorted CD4+, CD8+, or CD8+CD57+ T cells (not recorded which) from PBMCs. All receptors come from a human donor with aplastic anemia. Both conserved end residues are part of each CDR3. D genes are given only for firm matches. Clone size is not always given. Where it is, it says once, few, many or a class for expanded clones.

>-|TRBV7-9|TRBJ1-3|TRBD1
CAVTGEGYTIYF
TGTGCCGTTACAGGGGAGGGATACACCATATATTTT
>-|TRBV20-1|TRBJ2-5|-
CSASPQRGRETQYF
TGCAGTGCTAGCCCACAGAGGGGAAGGGAGACCCAGTACTTC
>-|TRBV7-8|TRBJ2-1|-
CASNSPRYYNEQFF
TGTGCCAGCAACTCCCCGAGATACTACAATGAGCAGTTCTTC
>-|TRBV30|TRBJ2-1|TRBD2
CAWIGGGSGSFNEQFF
TGTGCCTGGATAGGGGGGGGGAGCGGGAGCTTCAATGAGCAGTTCTTC
>few|TRBV7-8|TRBJ2-5|TRBD2
CASSPLAGEETQYF
TGTGCCAGCAGTCCACTAGCGGGAGAAGAGACCCAGTACTTC
>-|TRBV20-1|TRBJ2-1|TRBD2
CSARGGSGGSSYNEQFF
TGCAGTGCTAGAGGAGGTAGCGGGGGGAGCTCCTACAATGAGCAGTTCTTC
>many|TRBV7-9|TRBJ2-2|-
CASSSHNTGELFF
TGTGCCAGCAGCTCACATAACACCGGGGAGCTGTTTTTT
>-|TRBV27|TRBJ2-2|-
CASSPPTGELFF
TGTGCCAGCAGTCCACCCACCGGGGAGCTGTTTTTT
>-|TRBV20-1|TRBJ2-5|-
CSAGRSQETQYF
TGCAGTGCCGGTAGATCTCAAGAGACCCAGTACTTC
>many|TRBV29-1|TRBJ1-1|-
CSVGENTEAFF
TGCAGCGTTGGGGAGAACACTGAAGCTTTCTTT
>few|TRBV24-1|TRBJ2-7|-
CATSEGRLDEQYF
TGTGCCACCAGTGAAGGGAGGCTGGACGAGCAGTACTTC
>once|TRBV2|TRBJ1-2|-
CASSAQGSGYTF
TGTGCCAGCAGTGCACAGGGCTCTGGCTACACCTTC
>-|TRBV15|TRBJ2-7|-
CATSRDLGGEQYF
TGTGCCACCAGCAGGGATTTAGGCGGTGAGCAGTACTTC
>-|TRBV5-4|TRBJ2-7|TRBD2
CASSLGTSGISYEQYF
TGTGCCAGCAGCTTGGGTACTAGCGGGATCTCCTACGAGCAGTACTTC
>-|TRBV27|TRBJ1-2|TRBD1
CASSADRWHGYTF
TGTGCCAGCAGTGCGGACAGGTGGCATGGCTACACCTTC
>few|TRBV7-6|TRBJ2-7|TRBD1
CASSPGTGSVEQYF
TGTGCCAGCAGCCCAGGGACAGGGTCAGTCGAGCAGTACTTC
>-|TRBV6-5|TRBJ2-7|-
CASSYSGENEQYF
TGTGCCAGCAGTTACTCAGGGGAGAACGAGCAGTACTTC
>-|TRBV7-2|TRBJ1-4|-
CASSPGEKLFF
TGTGCCAGCAGTCCCGGGGAGAAACTGTTTTTT
>few|TRBV19|TRBJ2-5|-
CASSRGRETQYF
TGTGCCAGTAGTAGGGGCCGAGAGACCCAGTACTTC
>few|TRBV19|TRBJ2-7|TRBD1
CASSAKGTGEKHEQYF
TGTGCCAGTAGTGCTAAAGGGACAGGGGAAAAACACGAGCAGTACTTC
>-|TRBV15|TRBJ1-3|-
CATSSDSGNTIYF
TGTGCCACCAGCAGTGACTCTGGAAACACCATATATTTT
>-|TRBV9|TRBJ2-7|-
CASSPMGQRVDEQYF
TGTGCCAGCAGCCCCATGGGACAGCGGGTAGACGAGCAGTACTTC
>-|TRBV25-1|TRBJ1-2|-
CASSQEAEEDSSCYTF
TGTGCCAGCAGCCAGGAGGCGGAGGAAGACAGCAGTTGCTACACCTTC
>-|TRBV29-1|TRBJ1-1|TRBD1
CSAETGVNTEAFF
TGCAGCGCCGAAACAGGGGTGAACACTGAAGCTTTCTTT
>-|TRBV7-2|TRBJ1-1|-
CVSSLDGLNTEAFF
TGTGTCAGCAGCTTAGACGGATTGAACACTGAAGCTTTCTTT
>-|TRBV10-3|TRBJ2-7|-
CAISVGRDTGQYF
TGTGCCATCAGTGTTGGCAGGGACACCGGGCAGTACTTC
>-|TRBV2|TRBJ2-7|TRBD1
CASIPRSGTGSYEQYF
TGTGCCAGCATCCCCCGAAGTGGGACAGGTAGCTACGAGCAGTACTTC
>-|TRBV20-1|TRBJ2-1|TRBD2
CSVRSSGSYNEQFF
TGCAGTGTCCGAAGTAGCGGGAGCTACAATGAGCAGTTCTTC
>-|TRBV20-1|TRBJ1-1|-
CSAPGIAEAFF
TGCAGTGCTCCCGGGATCGCTGAAGCTTTCTTT
>-|TRBV19|TRBJ2-3|-
CASSIGLARDTQYF
TGTGCCAGTAGTATAGGTCTGGCCCGGGATACGCAGTATTTT
>once|TRBV7-2|TRBJ2-5|TRBD1
CASGTGQETQYF
TGTGCCAGCGGGACAGGCCAAGAGACCCAGTACTTC
>many|TRBV20-1|TRBJ2-1|TRBD2
CSALGLAGGLGNEQFF
TGCAGTGCCCTGGGACTAGCGGGGGGGCTAGGCAATGAGCAGTTCTTC
>-|TRBV29-1|TRBJ2-5|TRBD1
CSVRQGKGETRYF
TGCAGCGTTAGACAGGGGAAGGGGGAGACCCGGTACTTC
>-|TRBV7-2|TRBJ2-7|-
CASSGDGYEQYF
TGTGCCAGCAGCGGAGACGGCTACGAGCAGTACTTC
>-|TRBV24-1|TRBJ2-3|-
CATSDSRGVNTDTQYF
TGTGCCACCAGTGACTCTAGGGGGGTCAACACAGATACGCAGTATTTT
>-|TRBV5-5|TRBJ1-5|-
CASSLPYSNQPQHF
TGTGCCAGCAGCTTGCCGTATAGCAATCAGCCCCAGCATTTT
>few|TRBV15|TRBJ2-1|TRBD2
CATSRVAGAYNEQFF
TGTGCCACCAGCAGAGTAGCGGGGGCCTACAATGAGCAGTTCTTC
>-|TRBV9|TRBJ1-1|TRBD1
CASTPLGTGDTEAFF
TGTGCCAGCACACCCCTTGGGACAGGGGACACTGAAGCTTTCTTT
>many|TRBV3-1|TRBJ2-7|-
CASNLGSSYEQYF
TGTGCCAGCAACCTCGGGAGCTCCTACGAGCAGTACTTC
>many|TRBV7-9|TRBJ2-7|-
CASSNPNYEQYF
TGTGCCAGCAGCAATCCGAACTACGAGCAGTACTTC
>-|TRBV10-2|TRBJ2-2|-
CASSETRNTGELFF
TGCGCCAGCAGCGAAACTAGGAACACCGGGGAGCTGTTTTTT
>many|TRBV4-3|TRBJ2-7|-
CASSQGRLYEQYF
TGCGCCAGCAGCCAGGGTAGATTATACGAGCAGTACTTC
>-|TRBV7-2|TRBJ1-1|-
CASSLAYGTRDTEAFF
TGTGCCAGCAGCTTAGCTTATGGGACCAGGGACACTGAAGCTTTCTTT
>many|TRBV6-1|TRBJ2-3|-
CASTSGVGDTQYF
TGTGCCAGCACCTCGGGCGTGGGGGATACGCAGTATTTT
>-|TRBV5-5|TRBJ2-7|TRBD2
CASMSGSGAYEQYF
TGTGCCAGCATGAGCGGGAGCGGGGCCTACGAGCAGTACTTC
>many|TRBV6-1|TRBJ2-7|-
CASSPSGKGAYEQYF
TGTGCCAGCAGTCCCAGTGGTAAGGGAGCCTACGAGCAGTACTTC
>-|TRBV7-2|TRBJ2-1|-
CASTTFSYNEQFF
TGTGCCAGCACCACTTTCTCCTACAATGAGCAGTTCTTC
>-|TRBV7-8|TRBJ1-1|-
CASILKTNTEAFF
TGTGCCAGCATACTAAAGACGAACACTGAAGCTTTCTTT